This TCR beta chain originates from a study of monozygotic twins with inflammatory bowel disease. The CDR3 sequence is 12 residues long. Germline V gene lookup returns CDR1 LNHDA and CDR2 SQIVND (reference sequence). Addition of UMIs with a 6-nucleotide sample barcode was achieved by template switching. Amplification used two nested PCRs: 15 to 20 cycles, then roughly 9 cycles, on TCRalpha/TCRbeta cDNA. No DNA is given; TCRdb re-called the 5' RACE reads and lists each CDR3 protein once. This sample's table reports about 380,000 distinct CDR3 sequences. This chain joins TRBV19 and TRBJ2-1; TCRdb lists TRBD1, though no DNA is available to test this call. This receptor was obtained from a human donor with ulcerative colitis or Crohn's disease, or a healthy co-twin of an affected twin (not recorded which). What was sequenced was blood. The CDR3 loop reads CASSKGAYEQFF. The whole variable domain, remainder taken from reference TRBV19 and TRBJ2-1, is DGGITQSPKYLFRKEGQNVTLSCEQNLNHDAMYWYRQDPGQGLRLIYYSQIVNDFQKGDIAEGYSVSREKKESFPLTVTSAQKNPTAFYLCASSKGAYEQFFGPGTRLTVL.